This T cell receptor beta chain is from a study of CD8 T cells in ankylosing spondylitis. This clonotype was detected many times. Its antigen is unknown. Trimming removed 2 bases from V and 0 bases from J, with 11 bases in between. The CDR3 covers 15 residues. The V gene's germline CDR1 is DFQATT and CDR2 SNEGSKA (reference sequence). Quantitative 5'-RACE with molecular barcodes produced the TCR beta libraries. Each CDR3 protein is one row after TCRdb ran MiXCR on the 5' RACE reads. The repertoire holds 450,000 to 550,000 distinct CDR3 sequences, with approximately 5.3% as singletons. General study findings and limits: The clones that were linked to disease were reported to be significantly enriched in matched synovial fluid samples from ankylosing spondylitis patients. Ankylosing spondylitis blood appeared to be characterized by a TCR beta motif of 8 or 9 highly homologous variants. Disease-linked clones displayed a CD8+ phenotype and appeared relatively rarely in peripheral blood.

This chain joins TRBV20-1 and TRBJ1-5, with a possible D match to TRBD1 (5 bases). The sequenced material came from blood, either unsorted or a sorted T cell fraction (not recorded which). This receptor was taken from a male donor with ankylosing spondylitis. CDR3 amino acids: CSARPGRYSNQPQHF. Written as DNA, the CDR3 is TGCAGTGCTAGACCGGGACGGTATAGCAATCAGCCCCAGCATTTT.